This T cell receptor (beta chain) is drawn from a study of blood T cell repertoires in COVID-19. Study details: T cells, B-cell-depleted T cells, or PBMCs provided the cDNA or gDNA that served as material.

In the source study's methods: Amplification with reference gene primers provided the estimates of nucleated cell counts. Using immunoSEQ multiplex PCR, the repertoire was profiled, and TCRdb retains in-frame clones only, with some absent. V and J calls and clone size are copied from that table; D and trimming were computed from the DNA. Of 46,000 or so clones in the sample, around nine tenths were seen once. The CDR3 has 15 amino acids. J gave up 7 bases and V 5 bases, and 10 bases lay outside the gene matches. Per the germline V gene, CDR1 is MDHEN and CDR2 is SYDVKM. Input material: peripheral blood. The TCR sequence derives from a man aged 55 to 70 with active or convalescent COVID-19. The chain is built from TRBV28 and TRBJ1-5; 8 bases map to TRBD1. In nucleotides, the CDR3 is TGTGCCAGCAGTCCCGGGACAGGTACAGGACAGCCCCAGCATTTT. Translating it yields CASSPGTGTGQPQHF.